The following is a T cell receptor (beta chain) sequence with its context. Its antigen remains unidentified. Looked up from germline, CDR1 is SGHTA and CDR2 is FQGTGA. The CDR3 contains 13 residues. The V and J ends lost 1 base and 4 bases respectively, with 8 bases between them. Here immunoSEQ multiplex PCR was the method, and the copy in TCRdb shows in-frame clones only, minus some. The data contain around 100,000 clones, approximately 92% of them singletons. The record originates from a study of siplizumab effects on memory and regulatory T cells. Points from the study as a whole: Proliferating siplizumab-culture Treg suppressive function went unconfirmed. Roughly 80-96% of proliferating clones (CD4+ or CD8+) could not be assigned a naive or memory phenotype.

The J gene is TRBJ2-7, the V gene TRBV7-3; unclear D gene. This clonotype was obtained from a human donor in good health. Some clones in this sample may be carry-over from other donors' samples. The sequencing input was CD4+ T cells sorted from blood. CDR3 residues: CASSLMVEYEQYF. Here the CDR3 DNA reads TGTGCCAGCAGCTTAATGGTGGAGTACGAGCAGTACTTC. The full variable domain, its missing parts supplied by reference TRBV7-3 and TRBJ2-7, is GAGVSQTPSNKVTEKGKYVELRCDPISGHTALYWYRQSLGQGPEFLIYFQGTGAADDSGLPNDRFFAVRPEGSVSTLKIQRTERGDSAVYLCASSLMVEYEQYFGPGTRLTVT.